This entry features one TCR beta chain sequence. The data derive from a study of blood T cell repertoires in COVID-19. Sequencing was performed with immunoSEQ multiplex PCR; in TCRdb, only in-frame clones are kept and a portion is missing. The profile shows more than 90,000 clones, 85% of them singletons. The source of this sequence is a woman aged 70-85 years with active or convalescent COVID-19. Material for sequencing was peripheral blood.

In nucleotides, the CDR3 is TGTGCCAGCACCGTGGGGACTAGCTCCTACAATGAGCAGTTCTTC. This codes for CASTVGTSSYNEQFF. The rearrangement joins TRBV9 to TRBJ2-1; 8 nucleotides agree with TRBD2. There are 15 residues in the CDR3. J lost 0 bases, V lost 6 bases, and 5 bases had no gene match. Germline V gives CDR1 SGDLS, CDR2 YYNGEE.